The TCR beta chain under discussion was sequenced for a study of shared clonotypes between healthy human individuals. The table lists this clone with a count of one. The V gene lost 4 bases and the J gene lost 3 bases, with 15 bases spanning the gap. There are 15 residues in the CDR3. Per germline, CDR1 SGDLS and CDR2 YYNGEE. Libraries were prepared by immunoSEQ multiplex PCR; TCRdb keeps only in-frame clonotypes and omits some of them. Of millions of clones in the sample, over 85% were seen once. It was CD45RO-negative cells, positively selected for CCR7, that made up naive CD8 cells, with terminally differentiated effector memory CD45RA+ cells excluded.

The chain employs TRBV9 and TRBJ2-3, with D perhaps given as TRBD1 or TRBD2 (5 bases each). This receptor was obtained from a man between 18 and 35 years old in good health. Specimen: naive CD8+ T cells sorted from blood. Written as DNA, the CDR3 is TGTGCCAGCAGCCCATGGGACCTCAGGACAGATACGCAGTATTTT. This encodes CASSPWDLRTDTQYF.